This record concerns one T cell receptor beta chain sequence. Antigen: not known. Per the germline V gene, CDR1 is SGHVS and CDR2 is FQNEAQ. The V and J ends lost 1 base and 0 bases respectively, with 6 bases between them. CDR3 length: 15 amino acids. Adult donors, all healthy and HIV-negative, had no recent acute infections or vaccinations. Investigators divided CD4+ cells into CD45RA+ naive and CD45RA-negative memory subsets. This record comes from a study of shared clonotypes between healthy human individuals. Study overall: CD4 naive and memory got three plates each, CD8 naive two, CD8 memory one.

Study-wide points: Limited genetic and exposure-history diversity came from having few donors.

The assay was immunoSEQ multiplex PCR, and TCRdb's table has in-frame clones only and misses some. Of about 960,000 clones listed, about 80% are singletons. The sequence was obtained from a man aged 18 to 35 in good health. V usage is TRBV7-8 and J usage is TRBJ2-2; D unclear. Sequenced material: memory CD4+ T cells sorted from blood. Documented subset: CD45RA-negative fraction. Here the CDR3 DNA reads TGTGCCAGCAGCTTAGAGCCCGCGAACACCGGGGAGCTGTTTTTT. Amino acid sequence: CASSLEPANTGELFF.